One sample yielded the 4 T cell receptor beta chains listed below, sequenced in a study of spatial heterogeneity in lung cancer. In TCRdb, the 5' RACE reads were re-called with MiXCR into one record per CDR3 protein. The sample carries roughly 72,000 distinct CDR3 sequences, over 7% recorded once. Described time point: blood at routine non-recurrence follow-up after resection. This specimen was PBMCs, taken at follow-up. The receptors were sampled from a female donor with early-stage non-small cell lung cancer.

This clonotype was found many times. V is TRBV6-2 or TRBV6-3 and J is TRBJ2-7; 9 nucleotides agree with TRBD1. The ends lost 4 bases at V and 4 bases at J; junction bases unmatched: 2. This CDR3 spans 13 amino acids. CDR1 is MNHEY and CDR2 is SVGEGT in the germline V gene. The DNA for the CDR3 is TGTGCCAGCAGTTGGACAGGGGAATACGAGCAGTACTTC. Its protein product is CASSWTGEYEQYF.

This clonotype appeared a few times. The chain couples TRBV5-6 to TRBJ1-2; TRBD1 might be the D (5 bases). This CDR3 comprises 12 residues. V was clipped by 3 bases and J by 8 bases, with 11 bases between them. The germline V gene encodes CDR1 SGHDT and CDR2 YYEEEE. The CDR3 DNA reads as TGTGCCAGCAGCTCCGTGAGGGGCGGCTACACCTTC. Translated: CASSSVRGGYTF. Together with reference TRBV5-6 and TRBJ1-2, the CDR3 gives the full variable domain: DAGVTQSPTHLIKTRGQQVTLRCSPKSGHDTVSWYQQALGQGPQFIFQYYEEEERQRGNFPDRFSGHQFPNYSSELNVNALLLGDSALYLCASSSVRGGYTFGSGTRLTVV.

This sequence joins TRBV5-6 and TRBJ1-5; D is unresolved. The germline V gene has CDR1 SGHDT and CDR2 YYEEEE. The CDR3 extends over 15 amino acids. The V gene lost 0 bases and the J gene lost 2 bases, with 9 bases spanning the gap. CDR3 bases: TGTGCCAGCAGCTTGGCCTGGGGTTGCAATCAGCCCCAGCATTTT. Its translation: CASSLAWGCNQPQHF.

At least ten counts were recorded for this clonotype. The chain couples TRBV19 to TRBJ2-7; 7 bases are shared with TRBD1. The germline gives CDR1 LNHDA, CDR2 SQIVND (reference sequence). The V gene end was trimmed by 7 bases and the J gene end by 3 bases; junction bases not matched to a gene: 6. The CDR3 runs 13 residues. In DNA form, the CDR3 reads TGTGCCAGTACCCCTCGGGACAGCTACGAGCAGTACTTC. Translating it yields CASTPRDSYEQYF.